This T cell receptor beta chain is from a study of shared clonotypes between healthy human individuals. Germline V gives CDR1 MDHEN, CDR2 SYDVKM. V was pared by 5 bases and J by 8 bases, with 13 bases between. This CDR3 has 13 amino acids. Sequenced by immunoSEQ multiplex PCR; TCRdb stores in-frame clones only, minus some. The data contain fewer than 130,000 clones, approximately 70% of them singletons. This clone has only one observation. The chain links TRBV28 to TRBJ2-1; maybe TRBD2 (6 bases). The sequence derives from a young woman in good health. Material: memory CD8+ T cells sorted from blood. The subset is: CD45RO+ cells pooled with CCR7-negative TemRA cells. The CDR3 nucleotides read TGTGCCAGCAGTGCCCACCCGGGGGATGAGCAGTTCTTC. It codes for CASSAHPGDEQFF.